The present TCR beta chain was sequenced within a study of tumor-infiltrating lymphocytes in localized non-small cell lung cancer. At the level of the study: Each patient gave resected tumor and non-adjacent uninvolved lung tissue.

On this clone itself: Antigen specificity is unknown.

The repertoire was sequenced with immunoSEQ multiplex PCR; TCRdb's copy has only in-frame clones and lacks some. This table holds tens of thousands of clones, 80% found once. V lost 1 base and J 8 bases, leaving 11 bases between the germline ends. Germline-derived CDR1 and CDR2 are SGHTA and FQGNSA. The CDR3 spans 13 residues. Study-level findings and limits: Available tissue quantity limited TCR sequencing to a patient subset. No link was found between tumor T-cell fraction and recurrence-free survival.

The chain uses TRBV7-2 and TRBJ1-2; possibly TRBD1 for D (6 bases). This TCR was sampled from a human donor with non-small cell lung cancer. The sample comprised lung tumor tissue. CDR3 coding DNA: TGTGCCAGCAGCTTAGTCGACAGGTCGGGCTACACCTTC. Its translation is CASSLVDRSGYTF.